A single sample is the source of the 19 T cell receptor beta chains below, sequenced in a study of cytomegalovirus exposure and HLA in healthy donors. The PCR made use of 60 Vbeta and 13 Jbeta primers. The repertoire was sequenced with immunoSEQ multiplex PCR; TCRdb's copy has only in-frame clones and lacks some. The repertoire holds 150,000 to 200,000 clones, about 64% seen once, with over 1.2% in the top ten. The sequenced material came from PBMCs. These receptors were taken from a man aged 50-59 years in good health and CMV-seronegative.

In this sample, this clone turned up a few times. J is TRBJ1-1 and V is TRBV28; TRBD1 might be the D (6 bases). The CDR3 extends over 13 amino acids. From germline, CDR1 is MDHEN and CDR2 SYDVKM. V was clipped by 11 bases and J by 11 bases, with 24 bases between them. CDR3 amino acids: CAGRDTLNTAAFF. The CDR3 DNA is TGTGCCGGAAGGGACACCCTTAACACTGCTGCTTTCTTT.

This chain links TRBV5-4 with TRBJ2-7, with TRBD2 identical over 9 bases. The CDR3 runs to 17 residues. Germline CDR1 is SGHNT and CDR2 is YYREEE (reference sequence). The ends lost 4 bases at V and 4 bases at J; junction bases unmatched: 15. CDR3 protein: CASSAGGSAGGPYEQYF. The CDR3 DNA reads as TGTGCCAGCAGCGCCGGAGGGAGCGCGGGGGGGCCATACGAGCAGTACTTC.

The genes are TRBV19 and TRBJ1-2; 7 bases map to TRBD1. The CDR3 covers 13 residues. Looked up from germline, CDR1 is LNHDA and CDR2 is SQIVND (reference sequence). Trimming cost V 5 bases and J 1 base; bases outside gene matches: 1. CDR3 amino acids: CASSGDSNYGYTF. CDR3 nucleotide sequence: TGTGCCAGTAGTGGGGACAGTAACTATGGCTACACCTTC.

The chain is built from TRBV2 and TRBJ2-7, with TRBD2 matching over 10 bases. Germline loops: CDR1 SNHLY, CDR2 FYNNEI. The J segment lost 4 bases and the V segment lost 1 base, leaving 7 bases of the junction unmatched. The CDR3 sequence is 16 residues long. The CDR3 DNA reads TGTGCCAGCAGTGAAGGGGGAGCGGGGGGGCCGTACGAGCAGTACTTC. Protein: CASSEGGAGGPYEQYF.

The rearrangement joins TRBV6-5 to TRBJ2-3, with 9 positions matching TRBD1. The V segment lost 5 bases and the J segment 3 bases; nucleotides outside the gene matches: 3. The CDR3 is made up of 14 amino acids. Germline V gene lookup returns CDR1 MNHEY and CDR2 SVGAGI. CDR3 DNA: TGTGCCAGCAGTACCGGACAGGGGACAGATACGCAGTATTTT. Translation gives CASSTGQGTDTQYF.

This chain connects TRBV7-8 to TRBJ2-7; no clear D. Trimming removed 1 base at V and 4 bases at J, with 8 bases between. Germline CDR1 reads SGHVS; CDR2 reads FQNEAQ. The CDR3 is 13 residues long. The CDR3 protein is CASSLVLSYEQYF. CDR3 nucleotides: TGTGCCAGCAGCTTAGTTCTAAGTTACGAGCAGTACTTC.

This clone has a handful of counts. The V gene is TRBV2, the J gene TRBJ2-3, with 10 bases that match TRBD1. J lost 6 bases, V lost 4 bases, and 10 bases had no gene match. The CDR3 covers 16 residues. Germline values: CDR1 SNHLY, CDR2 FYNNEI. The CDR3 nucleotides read TGTGCCAGCAGTGTAGGAGGACAGGGGGTTGGCGATACGCAGTATTTT. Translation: CASSVGGQGVGDTQYF.

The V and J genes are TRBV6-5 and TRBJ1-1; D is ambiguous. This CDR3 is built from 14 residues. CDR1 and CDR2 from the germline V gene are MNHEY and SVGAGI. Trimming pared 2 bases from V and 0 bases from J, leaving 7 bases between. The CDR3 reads CASSYGRLNTEAFF. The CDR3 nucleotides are TGTGCCAGCAGTTACGGGCGACTGAACACTGAAGCTTTCTTT.

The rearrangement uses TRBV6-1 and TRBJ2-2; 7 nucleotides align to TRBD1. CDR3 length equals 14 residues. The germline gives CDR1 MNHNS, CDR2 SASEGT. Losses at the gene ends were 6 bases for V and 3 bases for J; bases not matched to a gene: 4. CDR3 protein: CASRDRLYTGELFF. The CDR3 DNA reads TGTGCCAGCAGGGACAGGTTGTACACCGGGGAGCTGTTTTTT.

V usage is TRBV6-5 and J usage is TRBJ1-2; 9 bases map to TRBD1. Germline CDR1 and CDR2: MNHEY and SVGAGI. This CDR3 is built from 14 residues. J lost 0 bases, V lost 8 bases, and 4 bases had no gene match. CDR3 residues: CASRGQGSNYGYTF. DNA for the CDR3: TGTGCCAGCCGAGGACAGGGGTCTAACTATGGCTACACCTTC.

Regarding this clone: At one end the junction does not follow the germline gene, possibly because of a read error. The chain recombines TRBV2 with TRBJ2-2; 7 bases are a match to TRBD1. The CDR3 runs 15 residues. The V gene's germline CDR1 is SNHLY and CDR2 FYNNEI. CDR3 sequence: CASREGTVNTGELFF. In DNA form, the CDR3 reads TGTGCCAGCAGGGAAGGGACAGTGAACACCGGGGAGCTGTTTTTT. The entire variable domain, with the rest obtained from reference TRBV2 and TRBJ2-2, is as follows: EPEVTQTPSHQVTQMGQEVILRCVPISNHLYFYWYRQILGQKVEFLVSFYNNEISEKSEIFDDQFSVERPDGSNFTLKIRSTKLEDSAMYFCASREGTVNTGELFFGEGSRLTVL.

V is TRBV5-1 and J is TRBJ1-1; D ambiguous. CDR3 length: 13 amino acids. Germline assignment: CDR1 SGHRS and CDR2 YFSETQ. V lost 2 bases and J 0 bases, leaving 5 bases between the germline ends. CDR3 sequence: CASSFSLNTEAFF. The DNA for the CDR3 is TGCGCCAGCAGCTTTTCTTTGAACACTGAAGCTTTCTTT.

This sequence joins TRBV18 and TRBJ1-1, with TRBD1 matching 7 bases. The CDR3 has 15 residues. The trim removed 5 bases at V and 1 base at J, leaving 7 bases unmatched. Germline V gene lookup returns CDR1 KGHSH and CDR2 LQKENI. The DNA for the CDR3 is TGTGCCAGCTCAGGAACAGGGGCGGGGAACACTGAAGCTTTCTTT. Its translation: CASSGTGAGNTEAFF.

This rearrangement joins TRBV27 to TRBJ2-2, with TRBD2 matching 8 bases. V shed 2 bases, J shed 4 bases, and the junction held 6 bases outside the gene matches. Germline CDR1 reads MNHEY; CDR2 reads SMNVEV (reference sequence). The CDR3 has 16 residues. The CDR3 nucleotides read TGTGCCAGCAGTTTAAGGGCGGGGGGCCCCACCGGGGAGCTGTTTTTT. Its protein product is CASSLRAGGPTGELFF.

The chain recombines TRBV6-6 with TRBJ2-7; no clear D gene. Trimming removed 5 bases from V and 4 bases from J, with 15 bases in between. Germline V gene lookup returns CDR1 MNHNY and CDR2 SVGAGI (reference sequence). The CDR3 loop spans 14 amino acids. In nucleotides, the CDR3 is TGTGCCAGCAGTAGTACAGCCCCCAATTACGAGCAGTACTTC. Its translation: CASSSTAPNYEQYF.

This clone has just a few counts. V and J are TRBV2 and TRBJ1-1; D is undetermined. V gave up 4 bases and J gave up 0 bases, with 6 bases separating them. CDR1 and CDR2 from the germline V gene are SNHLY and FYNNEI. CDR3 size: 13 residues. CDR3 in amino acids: CASSGQVNTEAFF. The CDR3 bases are TGTGCCAGCAGTGGGCAGGTGAACACTGAAGCTTTCTTT.

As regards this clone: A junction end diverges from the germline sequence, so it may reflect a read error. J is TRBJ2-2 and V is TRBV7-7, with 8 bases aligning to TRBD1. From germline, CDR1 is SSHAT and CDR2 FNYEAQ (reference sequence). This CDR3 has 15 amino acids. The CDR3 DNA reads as TGTGCTAGCAGCTTAGGGGCGACAGGGGCCGGGGAGCTGTTTTTT. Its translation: CASSLGATGAGELFF.

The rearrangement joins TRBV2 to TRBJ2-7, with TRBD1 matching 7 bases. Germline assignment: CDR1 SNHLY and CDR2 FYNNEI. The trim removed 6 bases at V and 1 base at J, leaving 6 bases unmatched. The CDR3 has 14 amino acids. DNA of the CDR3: TGTGCCAGCAGCAGGGGACAGACGTCCTACGAGCAGTACTTC. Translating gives CASSRGQTSYEQYF.

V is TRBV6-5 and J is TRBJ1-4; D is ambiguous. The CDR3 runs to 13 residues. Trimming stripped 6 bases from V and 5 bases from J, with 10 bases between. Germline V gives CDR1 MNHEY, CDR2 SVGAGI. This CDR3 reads CASRAASNEKLFF. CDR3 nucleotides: TGTGCCAGCAGGGCGGCAAGCAATGAAAAACTGTTTTTT.